The clone carrying this T cell receptor (beta chain) was picked up many times. No antigen is known for it. Time point reported: longitudinal time-point 2. Unsorted libraries were prepared from 2 million PBMCs held at -80 C. The cDNA was generated through 5'RACE incorporating 10-nucleotide random UMIs. TCRdb re-analysed the 5' RACE reads in MiXCR, keeping a single row per CDR3 protein. In the table there are 84,000 or so distinct CDR3 sequences, 13% of which are singletons. The data were taken from a study of neurological immune-mediated disorders. The study's findings and limits: It was HTLV-1-associated myelopathy that showed the most TCR clonal expansion, while multiple sclerosis showed the least, falling below healthy controls.

CDR3 length: 13 amino acids. Germline V gene data show CDR1 as DFQATT and CDR2 as SNEGSKA (reference sequence). V lost 3 bases, J lost 2 bases, and 11 bases lay in between. The rearrangement uses TRBV20-1 and TRBJ2-7; D is perhaps TRBD2 (5 bases). The sequence derives from a female donor with HTLV-1-associated myelopathy (HAM/TSP). Source material: PBMCs. The DNA of the CDR3 is TGCAGTGCTAGGGTAGCGACAACCTACGAGCAGTACTTC. Translating gives CSARVATTYEQYF.